This TCR beta chain was observed in a study of blood T cell repertoires in COVID-19. Study details: Sites in the United States, Italy and Spain provided acute and convalescent COVID-19 samples. Nucleic acid was either cDNA or gDNA, and it came from T cells, B-cell-depleted T cells, or PBMCs.

Authors' methods: For nucleated cells, counts were estimated from reference gene primer amplification. TCRdb's copy holds only in-frame clones and misses some; the assay was immunoSEQ multiplex PCR. V, J and clone size reflect that table, while D and trimming were determined from the DNA. The data hold around 150,000 clones, with about 86% observed a single time. The germline V gene has CDR1 LGHNA and CDR2 YNFKEQ. V shed 0 bases, J shed 2 bases, and the junction held 3 bases outside the gene matches. The length of the CDR3 is 16 residues. The chain couples TRBV4-2 to TRBJ1-5; 8 bases align to TRBD1. The sample taken for sequencing was peripheral blood. The sequence came from a man in his 70s with acute or convalescent COVID-19. This chain's CDR3 is CASSQEQGVGNQPQHF. CDR3 DNA: TGTGCCAGCAGCCAAGAACAGGGGGTGGGCAATCAGCCCCAGCATTTT.